This is a list of T cell receptor beta chains from one sample in a study of T-cell memory formation after mild COVID-19. MiXCR, run by TCRdb on the 5' RACE reads, gives a single entry per CDR3 protein. Among under 650,000 distinct CDR3 sequences, roughly 18% were seen once, and the ten largest hold 12%. Sequenced input: PBMCs or a T cell subset sorted from them (not recorded which). These receptors were collected from an adult woman who had mild COVID-19 (a few samples of this study predate the infection). Cell type and time point are not known. Both conserved end residues are part of each CDR3. The D gene is left open where the match is weak. Rows may omit the clone size; those that give it use once, few, many or a size class.

V,size,length,D,J,DNA,CDR3
TRBV6-1,NA,15,NA,TRBJ2-1,TGTGCCAGCAGTGATCCTAGGGGTGGCCACAATGAGCAGTTCTTC,CASSDPRGGHNEQFF
TRBV7-2,NA,14,NA,TRBJ1-5,TGTGCCAGCAGCTTAGCCAGAACTGATCAGCCCCAGCATTTT,CASSLARTDQPQHF
TRBV3-1,NA,14,NA,TRBJ1-6,TGTGCCAGCAGCCAAGGGAGAGGGAATTCACCCCTCCACTTT,CASSQGRGNSPLHF
TRBV9,NA,17,NA,TRBJ2-3,TGTGCCAGCAGCGTAAGTCCCCGGGATAAGAGCACAGATACGCAGTATTTT,CASSVSPRDKSTDTQYF
TRBV20-1,few,13,NA,TRBJ1-1,TGCAGTGCAATTGGACCGACGAACACTGAAGCTTTCTTT,CSAIGPTNTEAFF
TRBV9,NA,15,TRBD2,TRBJ2-1,TGTGCCAGCAGCGTAGGCGGGGGTCAGTACAATGAGCAGTTCTTC,CASSVGGGQYNEQFF
TRBV5-6,few,16,TRBD1,TRBJ1-1,TGTGCCAGCAGCTTCTTACAGACAGGGCAGAACACTGAAGCTTTCTTT,CASSFLQTGQNTEAFF
TRBV19,NA,12,NA,TRBJ1-1,TGTGCCAGTAGTACTGGGCTCCAGGAGGCTTTCTTT,CASSTGLQEAFF
TRBV29-1,few,15,TRBD1,TRBJ1-2,TGCAGCGTTGTCCGTCTACAGGGGGCAAGGGGTGGCTACACCTTC,CSVVRLQGARGGYTF
TRBV3-1,few,14,NA,TRBJ1-1,TGTGCCAGCAGCGAATTGGCAGGGTCTGGTGGAGCTTTCTTT,CASSELAGSGGAFF
TRBV7-8,NA,14,NA,TRBJ2-1,TGTGCCAGCAGCTTACGGCATCTATACGGTGAGCAGTTCTTC,CASSLRHLYGEQFF
TRBV27,few,14,NA,TRBJ2-3,TGTGCCAGCAGTTTACGGGTGGGACGCGATACGCAGTATTTT,CASSLRVGRDTQYF
TRBV5-5,few,15,TRBD2,TRBJ2-1,TGTGCCAGCACCAACCGGAGCGGGGCAAACAATGAGCAGTTCTTC,CASTNRSGANNEQFF